These 27 T cell receptor beta chains were sequenced from one sample in a study of T-cell reconstitution after alpha-beta-depleted transplantation in children. The TCRbeta library was prepared with unique molecular identifiers. TCRdb called the PCR reads again in MiXCR, with one record for every CDR3 protein. The table lists approximately 220,000 distinct CDR3 sequences, roughly 15% of them singletons. The sample in question was PBMCs, mostly from graft donor cells, obtained 360 days after TCRalphabeta/CD19-depleted stem cell transplant. The origin of the receptors is a male patient aged 2 to 10 who had a stem cell transplant for acute lymphoblastic leukemia, so the T cells may come from the graft donor.

The gene calls are TRBV12-3 or TRBV12-4 and TRBJ1-1, with 7 bases that match TRBD1. This CDR3 has 14 residues. After removal of 1 base from V and 5 bases from J, the junction contained 4 bases not matched to a gene. CDR3 amino acids: CASSLDRGRTEAFF. CDR3 nucleotides: TGTGCCAGCAGTTTAGACAGGGGAAGAACTGAAGCTTTCTTT.

The chain has TRBV7-9 and TRBJ1-6, with D possibly being TRBD1 (5 bases). Germline V gene sequence: CDR1 SEHNR, CDR2 FQNEAQ (reference sequence). V lost 5 bases, J lost 5 bases, and 7 bases lay in between. The CDR3 spans 13 residues. Written as DNA, the CDR3 is TGTGCCAGCAGCCCGGGGGATAATTCACCCCTCCACTTT. The encoded protein is CASSPGDNSPLHF.

This clonotype was observed a handful of times. The J gene is TRBJ2-3, the V gene TRBV29-1; TRBD1 agrees at 8 bases. Per germline, CDR1 SQVTM and CDR2 ANQGSEA. This CDR3 contains 15 residues. The junction had 8 bases not matched to a gene; V was cut back by 6 bases and J by 0 bases. The CDR3 bases are TGCAGCGTCTGGACAGGGAAGATTAGCACAGATACGCAGTATTTT. Amino acid sequence: CSVWTGKISTDTQYF.

This clonotype showed up just a few times. The chain has TRBV2 and TRBJ2-2; 9 nucleotides match TRBD1. CDR1 and CDR2 (germline): SNHLY, FYNNEI. Unmatched junction bases numbered 4, after V lost 2 bases and J lost 6 bases. This CDR3 has 15 residues. The CDR3 loop is CASSETGGMAGELFF. The CDR3 nucleotides read TGTGCCAGCAGTGAAACAGGGGGCATGGCCGGGGAGCTGTTTTTT.

This chain joins TRBV5-1 and TRBJ2-7; the match to TRBD1 covers 9 bases. CDR3 length equals 19 residues. CDR1 and CDR2 (germline): SGHRS, YFSETQ. With V trimmed by 0 bases and J by 4 bases, 17 bases remained unmatched. The CDR3 loop reads CASSLALTPPGQGWYEQYF. As DNA, the CDR3 is TGCGCCAGCAGCTTGGCCCTAACGCCACCGGGACAGGGTTGGTACGAGCAGTACTTC.

This clonotype was recorded many times. The gene calls are TRBV20-1 and TRBJ2-1, with unresolved D. Germline CDR1 and CDR2: DFQATT and SNEGSKA (reference sequence). The CDR3 runs to 14 residues. Trimming removed 3 bases at V and 7 bases at J, with 16 bases between. DNA of the CDR3: TGCAGTGCTAGGCCGCTTGACCAACCAAATGAGCAGTTCTTC. It yields the protein CSARPLDQPNEQFF.

This chain links TRBV20-1 with TRBJ2-7; 10 bases are a match to TRBD1. The trim removed 5 bases at V and 0 bases at J, leaving 4 bases unmatched. The CDR3 is 14 amino acids. Germline CDR1 reads DFQATT; CDR2 reads SNEGSKA (reference sequence). The DNA of the CDR3 is TGCAGTGCTGGGGGACAGGGGAGCTCCTACGAGCAGTACTTC. It yields the protein CSAGGQGSSYEQYF.

The rearrangement links TRBV9 to TRBJ2-7, with TRBD1 matching 8 bases. This CDR3 spans 15 amino acids. V lost 3 bases and J lost 6; bases outside the gene matches: 11. Germline V gene data show CDR1 as SGDLS and CDR2 as YYNGEE. The CDR3 nucleotides read TGTGCCAGCAGCGCCCGGGACAGGAGGGATCTCGAGCAGTACTTC. Its protein product is CASSARDRRDLEQYF.

This clonotype was detected only a few times. This chain connects TRBV7-9 to TRBJ2-5, with D tentatively TRBD2 (5 bases). This CDR3 comprises 15 residues. V lost 5 bases, J lost 5 bases, and 18 bases lay in between. Germline V CDR1 and CDR2: SEHNR, FQNEAQ (reference sequence). CDR3 sequence reads: CASSGYGRVVETQYF. The CDR3 DNA reads TGTGCCAGCAGCGGCTATGGGCGGGTCGTGGAGACCCAGTACTTC.

This clonotype occurred many times. The gene calls are TRBV3-1 and TRBJ1-4, with a weak D call TRBD1 (6 bases). V was clipped by 0 bases and J by 7 bases, with 12 bases between them. Germline loops: CDR1 LGHDT, CDR2 YNNKEL (reference sequence). The CDR3 extends over 15 amino acids. CDR3 in DNA: TGTGCCAGCAGCCAAGATGGGGGGGCCGGTGAAAAACTGTTTTTT. Translated: CASSQDGGAGEKLFF.

V and J are TRBV29-1 and TRBJ2-7; D is perhaps TRBD2 (9 bases). V was trimmed by 6 bases and J by 3 bases, leaving 24 bases between them. There are 16 residues in the CDR3. The germline gives CDR1 SQVTM, CDR2 ANQGSEA. The CDR3 DNA reads as TGCAGCGTCGGTCGCGGGGGGGCAGGGGGCGGCTACGAGCAGTACTTC. It codes for CSVGRGGAGGGYEQYF.

This clonotype was observed a few times. J is TRBJ1-6 and V is TRBV20-1; D perhaps matches TRBD1 (5 bases). From germline, CDR1 is DFQATT and CDR2 SNEGSKA (reference sequence). This CDR3 comprises 14 residues. Deletions cut 3 bases from V and 11 bases from J, with 17 bases between. CDR3 residues: CSASHGQGGPPLHF. For the CDR3, the DNA is TGCAGTGCTAGCCATGGGCAGGGCGGACCACCCCTCCACTTT.

This clonotype was seen repeatedly, ten times or more. This chain joins TRBV20-1 and TRBJ2-1, with D perhaps TRBD1 or TRBD2 (5 bases each). This CDR3 has 16 amino acids. Per the germline V gene, CDR1 is DFQATT and CDR2 is SNEGSKA (reference sequence). Trimming removed 6 bases at V and 9 bases at J, with 27 bases between. In DNA, the CDR3 is TGCAGTGCGGGGGTGGGGCCCATCCCTATTTTTAGTGAGCAGTTCTTC. Protein product: CSAGVGPIPIFSEQFF.

This clonotype was observed a few times. The rearrangement joins TRBV12-3 or TRBV12-4 to TRBJ2-2, with TRBD2 identical over 7 bases. Trimming cost V 4 bases and J 4 bases; bases outside gene matches: 9. The CDR3 is made up of 16 amino acids. This CDR3 reads CASSSGLWGGTGELFF. The CDR3 coding sequence is TGTGCCAGCAGTTCAGGGCTCTGGGGGGGCACCGGGGAGCTGTTTTTT.

This chain links TRBV12-3 or TRBV12-4 with TRBJ2-3; 9 bases fit TRBD2. This CDR3 comprises 17 residues. V lost 1 base and J lost 4; bases outside the gene matches: 9. The CDR3 spells CASSLGLAGFAADTQYF. CDR3 nucleotide sequence: TGTGCCAGCAGTTTAGGCCTAGCGGGATTCGCCGCAGATACGCAGTATTTT.

This clonotype has at least ten counts. The J gene is TRBJ2-1, the V gene TRBV19; 12 nucleotides agree with TRBD1. The CDR3 loop spans 14 amino acids. The germline gives CDR1 LNHDA, CDR2 SQIVND (reference sequence). Unmatched junction bases numbered 5, after V lost 6 bases and J lost 8 bases. The DNA of the CDR3 is TGTGCCAGTAGCTCCGGGACAGGGGGCCATGAGCAGTTCTTC. Protein sequence: CASSSGTGGHEQFF. The variable domain in full, with the rest retrieved from reference TRBV19 and TRBJ2-1, is DGGITQSPKYLFRKEGQNVTLSCEQNLNHDAMYWYRQDPGQGLRLIYYSQIVNDFQKGDIAEGYSVSREKKESFPLTVTSAQKNPTAFYLCASSSGTGGHEQFFGPGTRLTVL.

There are a few counts of this clonotype. The rearrangement uses TRBV12-3 or TRBV12-4 and TRBJ2-3; D perhaps matches TRBD2 (6 bases). The CDR3 spans 15 residues. Between the trimmed V and J ends, which lost 5 bases and 6 bases, there was a span of 18 bases. In DNA, the CDR3 is TGTGCCAGCAGTGGGCCGCCGACTAGAGGGGATACGCAGTATTTT. Its protein is CASSGPPTRGDTQYF.

This clonotype turned up a few times. V is TRBV5-6 and J is TRBJ2-7; unclear D gene. Germline V gene data show CDR1 as SGHDT and CDR2 as YYEEEE. V was pared by 1 base and J by 0 bases, with 14 bases between. The CDR3 spans 16 residues. The CDR3 loop reads CASSLPTVGISYEQYF. The CDR3 DNA is TGTGCCAGCAGCTTGCCAACGGTCGGAATCTCCTACGAGCAGTACTTC.

In DNA, the CDR3 is TGTGCCAGCAGCCAATCACTAGCAGTATACAATGAGCAGTTCTTC. The encoded protein is CASSQSLAVYNEQFF. The V call is TRBV5-5, the J call TRBJ2-1; a possible D gene is TRBD2 (6 bases). The CDR3 has 15 amino acids. Germline CDR1 is SGHKS and CDR2 is YYEKEE (reference sequence). With 4 bases removed from V and 4 bases from J, the gap between germline ends came to 15 bases. Drawing the rest from reference TRBV5-5 and TRBJ2-1, the complete variable domain is DAGVTQSPTHLIKTRGQQVTLRCSPISGHKSVSWYQQVLGQGPQFIFQYYEKEERGRGNFPDRFSARQFPNYSSELNVNALLLGDSALYLCASSQSLAVYNEQFFGPGTRLTVL.

This clonotype was counted only a few times. Written as DNA, the CDR3 is TGTGCCAGCTCACCAATCTTTGGGACAGCCTACGAGCAGTACTTC. Translation: CASSPIFGTAYEQYF. V usage is TRBV18 and J usage is TRBJ2-7; 7 positions match TRBD1. Unmatched junction bases numbered 6, after V lost 2 bases and J lost 2 bases. The CDR3 sequence is 15 residues long. The V gene's germline CDR1 is KGHSH and CDR2 LQKENI.

The gene calls are TRBV6-5 and TRBJ2-7; D uncertain. The germline V gene has CDR1 MNHEY and CDR2 SVGAGI. This CDR3 is built from 16 residues. Trimming shortened V by 0 bases and J by 0 bases, and 12 bases separated the two germline ends. The DNA for the CDR3 is TGTGCCAGCAGTTACTCGATAGTGGGAAGCTCCTACGAGCAGTACTTC. It yields the protein CASSYSIVGSSYEQYF.

This clonotype was observed a few times. The chain has TRBV7-2 and TRBJ2-3; a possible D gene is TRBD2 (6 bases). V lost 5 bases and J lost 1, with 13 bases in between. The CDR3 consists of 15 residues. The germline gives CDR1 SGHTA, CDR2 FQGNSA. CDR3 bases: TGTGCCAGCAGCCGCCGTGAGCGGGGCACAGATACGCAGTATTTT. This encodes CASSRRERGTDTQYF.

The V and J genes are TRBV3-1 and TRBJ2-5, with 9 bases fitting TRBD2. CDR3 length: 16 residues. Germline lookup yields CDR1 LGHDT and CDR2 YNNKEL (reference sequence). The V segment lost 3 bases and the J segment 5 bases; nucleotides outside the gene matches: 10. The CDR3 DNA reads as TGTGCCAGCAGCCAGGCAATAGCGGGGGCCTGGGAGACCCAGTACTTC. Protein: CASSQAIAGAWETQYF.

The rearrangement joins TRBV3-1 to TRBJ1-3; D uncertain. Germline CDR1 reads LGHDT; CDR2 reads YNNKEL (reference sequence). V was shortened by 4 bases and J by 3 bases, with 13 bases between the two germline ends. CDR3 length: 15 residues. Written as DNA, the CDR3 is TGTGCCAGCAGCCCCAGCACGGGTTTTGGAAACACCATATATTTT. Its translation: CASSPSTGFGNTIYF. Complete variable domain (other parts from reference TRBV3-1 and TRBJ1-3): DTAVSQTPKYLVTQMGNDKSIKCEQNLGHDTMYWYKQDSKKFLKIMFSYNNKELIINETVPNRFSPKSPDKAHLNLHINSLELGDSAVYFCASSPSTGFGNTIYFGEGSWLTVV.

The CDR3 region is CSARIRQGGMYGYTF. For the CDR3, the DNA is TGCAGTGCGCGTATAAGACAGGGGGGAATGTATGGCTACACCTTC. V gene TRBV20-1 combines with J gene TRBJ1-2, with 9 bases aligning to TRBD1. V gave up 6 bases and J gave up 5 bases; unmatched junction bases: 13. Germline CDR1 reads DFQATT; CDR2 reads SNEGSKA (reference sequence). This CDR3 comprises 15 residues.

The V and J genes are TRBV12-3 or TRBV12-4 and TRBJ2-3; D gene ambiguous. The CDR3 is made up of 14 amino acids. Trimming took 6 bases from V and 2 from J, leaving 12 bases between them. CDR3 nucleotide sequence: TGTGCCAGCAGCCCCCAGCAGCTCACAGATACGCAGTATTTT. Translation gives CASSPQQLTDTQYF.

This chain uses TRBV30 with TRBJ1-2; TRBD1 might be the D (5 bases). The CDR3 spans 13 residues. Germline assignment: CDR1 GTSNPN and CDR2 SVGIG (reference sequence). Trimming removed 0 bases at V and 5 bases at J, with 10 bases between. For the CDR3, the DNA is TGTGCCTGGAGTGTAGGGGTGGAGTATGGCTACACCTTC. This sequence encodes CAWSVGVEYGYTF.